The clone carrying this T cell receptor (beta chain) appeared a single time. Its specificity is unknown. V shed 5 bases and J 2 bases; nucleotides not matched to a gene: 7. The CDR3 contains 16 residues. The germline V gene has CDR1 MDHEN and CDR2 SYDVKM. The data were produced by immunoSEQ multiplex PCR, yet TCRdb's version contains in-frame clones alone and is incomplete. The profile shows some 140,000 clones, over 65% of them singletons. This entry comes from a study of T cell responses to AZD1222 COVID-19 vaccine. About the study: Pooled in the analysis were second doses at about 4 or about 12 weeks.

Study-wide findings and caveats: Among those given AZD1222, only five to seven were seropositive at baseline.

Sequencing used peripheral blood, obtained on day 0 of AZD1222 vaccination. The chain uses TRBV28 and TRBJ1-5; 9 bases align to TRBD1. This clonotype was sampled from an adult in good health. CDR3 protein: CASSPHRGQGNQPQHF. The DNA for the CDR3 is TGTGCCAGCAGTCCCCACAGGGGGCAGGGCAATCAGCCCCAGCATTTT.